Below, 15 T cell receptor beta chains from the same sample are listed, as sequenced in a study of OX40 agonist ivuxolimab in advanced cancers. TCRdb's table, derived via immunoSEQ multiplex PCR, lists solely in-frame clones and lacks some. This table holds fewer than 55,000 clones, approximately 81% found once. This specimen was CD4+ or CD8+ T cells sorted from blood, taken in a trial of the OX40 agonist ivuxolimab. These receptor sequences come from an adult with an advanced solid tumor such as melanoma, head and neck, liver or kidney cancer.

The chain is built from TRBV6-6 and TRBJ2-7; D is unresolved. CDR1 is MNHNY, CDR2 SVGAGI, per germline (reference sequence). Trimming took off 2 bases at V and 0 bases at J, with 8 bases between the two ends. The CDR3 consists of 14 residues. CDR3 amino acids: CASSYGDSSYEQYF. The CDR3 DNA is TGTGCCAGCAGTTACGGGGATAGCTCCTACGAGCAGTACTTC.

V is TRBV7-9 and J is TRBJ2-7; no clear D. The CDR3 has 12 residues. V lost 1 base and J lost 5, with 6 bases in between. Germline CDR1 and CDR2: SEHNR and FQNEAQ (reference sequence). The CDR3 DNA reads TGTGCCAGCAGCTTAGATAACAACGAGCAGTACTTC. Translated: CASSLDNNEQYF.

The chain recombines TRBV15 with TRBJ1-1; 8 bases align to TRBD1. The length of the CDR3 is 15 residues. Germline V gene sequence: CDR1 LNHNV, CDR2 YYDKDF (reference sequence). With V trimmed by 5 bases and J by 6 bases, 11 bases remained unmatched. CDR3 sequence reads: CATSGQGLRGPEAFF. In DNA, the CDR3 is TGTGCCACCAGCGGACAGGGCCTCAGGGGCCCTGAAGCTTTCTTT.

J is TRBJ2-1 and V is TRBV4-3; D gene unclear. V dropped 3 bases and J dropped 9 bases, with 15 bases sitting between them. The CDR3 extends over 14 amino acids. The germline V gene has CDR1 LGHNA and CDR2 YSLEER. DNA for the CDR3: TGCGCCAGCAGCCATGACGACTCCGGCGGTGAGCAGTTCTTC. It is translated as CASSHDDSGGEQFF.

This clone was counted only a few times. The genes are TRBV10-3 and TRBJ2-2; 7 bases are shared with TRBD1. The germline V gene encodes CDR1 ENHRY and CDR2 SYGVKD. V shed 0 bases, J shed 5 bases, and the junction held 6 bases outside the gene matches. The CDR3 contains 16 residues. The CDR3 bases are TGTGCCATCAGTGAGTCTAAGGGGGCAGGGACCGGGGAGCTGTTTTTT. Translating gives CAISESKGAGTGELFF.

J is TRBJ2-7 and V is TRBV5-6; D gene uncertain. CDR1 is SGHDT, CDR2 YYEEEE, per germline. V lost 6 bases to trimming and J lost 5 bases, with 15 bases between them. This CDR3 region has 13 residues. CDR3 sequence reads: CASTSRPSNEQYF. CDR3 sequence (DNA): TGTGCCAGCACTTCGCGACCATCCAACGAGCAGTACTTC. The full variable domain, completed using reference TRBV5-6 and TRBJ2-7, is DAGVTQSPTHLIKTRGQQVTLRCSPKSGHDTVSWYQQALGQGPQFIFQYYEEEERQRGNFPDRFSGHQFPNYSSELNVNALLLGDSALYLCASTSRPSNEQYFGPGTRLTVT.

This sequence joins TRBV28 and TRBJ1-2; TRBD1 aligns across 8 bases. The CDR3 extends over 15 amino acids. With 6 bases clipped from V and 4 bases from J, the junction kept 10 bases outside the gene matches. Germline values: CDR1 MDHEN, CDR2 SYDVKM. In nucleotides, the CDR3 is TGTGCCAGCAGGCCGACAGGGGATGGGCTCTATGGCTACACCTTC. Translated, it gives CASRPTGDGLYGYTF.

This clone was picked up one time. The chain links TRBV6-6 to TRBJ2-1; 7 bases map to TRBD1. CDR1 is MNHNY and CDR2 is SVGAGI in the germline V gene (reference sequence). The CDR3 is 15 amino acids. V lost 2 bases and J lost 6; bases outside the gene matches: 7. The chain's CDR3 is CASSYPGGIGNEQFF. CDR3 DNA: TGTGCCAGCAGTTACCCAGGGGGAATAGGCAATGAGCAGTTCTTC.

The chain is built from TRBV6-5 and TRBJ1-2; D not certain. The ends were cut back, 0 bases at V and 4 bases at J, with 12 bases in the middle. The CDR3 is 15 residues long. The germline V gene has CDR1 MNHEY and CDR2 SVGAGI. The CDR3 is CASSYSSGQSYGYTF. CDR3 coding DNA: TGTGCCAGCAGTTACTCGAGCGGCCAGAGCTATGGCTACACCTTC.

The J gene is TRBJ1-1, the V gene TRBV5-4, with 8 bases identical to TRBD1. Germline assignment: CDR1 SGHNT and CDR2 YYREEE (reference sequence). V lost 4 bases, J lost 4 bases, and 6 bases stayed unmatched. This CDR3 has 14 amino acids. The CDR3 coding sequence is TGTGCCAGCAGCCAGACGACAGGGGCCACTGAAGCTTTCTTT. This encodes CASSQTTGATEAFF.

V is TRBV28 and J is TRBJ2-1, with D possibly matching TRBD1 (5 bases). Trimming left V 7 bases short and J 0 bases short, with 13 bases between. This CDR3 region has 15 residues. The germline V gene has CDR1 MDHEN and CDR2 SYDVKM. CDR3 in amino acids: CASTKDSYSYNEQFF. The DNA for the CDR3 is TGTGCCAGCACCAAAGACAGTTACTCCTACAATGAGCAGTTCTTC.

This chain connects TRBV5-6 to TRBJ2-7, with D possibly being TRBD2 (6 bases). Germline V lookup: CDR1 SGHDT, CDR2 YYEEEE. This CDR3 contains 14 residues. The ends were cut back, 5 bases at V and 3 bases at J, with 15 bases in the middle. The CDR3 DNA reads TGTGCCAGCAGACCGGGACTCCAGAACTACGAGCAGTACTTC. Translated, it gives CASRPGLQNYEQYF.

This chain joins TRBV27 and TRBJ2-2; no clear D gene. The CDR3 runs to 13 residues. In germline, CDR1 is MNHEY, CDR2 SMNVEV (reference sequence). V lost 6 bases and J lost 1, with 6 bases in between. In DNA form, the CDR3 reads TGTGCCAGCAGCCTCATGAACACCGGGGAGCTGTTTTTT. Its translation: CASSLMNTGELFF.

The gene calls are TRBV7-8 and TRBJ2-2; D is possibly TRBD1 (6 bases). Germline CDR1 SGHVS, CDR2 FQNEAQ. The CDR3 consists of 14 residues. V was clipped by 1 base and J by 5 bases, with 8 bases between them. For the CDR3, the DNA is TGTGCCAGCAGCTTAGAAAGGGGGACCGGGGAGCTGTTTTTT. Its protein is CASSLERGTGELFF.

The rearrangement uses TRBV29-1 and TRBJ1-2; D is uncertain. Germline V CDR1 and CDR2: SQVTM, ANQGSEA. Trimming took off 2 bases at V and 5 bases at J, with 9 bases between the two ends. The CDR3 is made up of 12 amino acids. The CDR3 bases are TGCAGCGTTGAATCCCAGCCTTATGGCTACACCTTC. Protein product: CSVESQPYGYTF.